The sequence of this T cell receptor beta chain was determined in a study of CD8+ T cells in alopecia areata. CD4+ and CD8+ T cells were sorted from PBMCs. cDNA reverse transcribed from extracted RNA served as the sequencing template. Sequencing was performed with immunoSEQ multiplex PCR; in TCRdb, only in-frame clones are kept and a portion is missing. The sample carries approximately 150,000 clones, approximately 65% recorded once. General study findings and limits: Sequences from scalp samples also cover resident alphabeta T cells of normal skin. Clonality exceeded that of normal scalp in lesional scalp, most notably in alopecia totalis/universalis.

The sample holds a few counts of this clone. Its matching antigen is unknown. The germline V gene encodes CDR1 SNHLY and CDR2 FYNNEI. The length of the CDR3 is 11 residues. V was shortened by 10 bases and J by 6 bases, with 12 bases between the two germline ends. This sequence joins TRBV2 and TRBJ2-5; tentatively, D is TRBD2 (6 bases). The sample was CD8+ T cells sorted from blood, taken at week 0. The source of this sequence is a human donor with alopecia areata. CDR3 loop: CAIRSGQTQYF. The CDR3 DNA reads TGTGCCATCAGAAGCGGGCAGACCCAGTACTTC.